The 23 T cell receptor beta chains listed next were all sequenced from one sample in a study of T cell repertoires in cytomegalovirus infection. These TCRs are of unknown antigen specificity. Via MiXCR, TCRdb re-called the reads, giving one row per CDR3 protein. The sample shows some 900,000 distinct CDR3 sequences, around a third of them seen only once. Sequencing used cultured CD8+ T cells from PBMCs, obtained from culture after CMV antigen stimulation. These receptors were taken from a human donor in good health (CMV status not recorded). Some clones in this sample may be carry-over from other donors' samples.

In its sample, this clonotype was seen once. A read error may account for a junction end that differs from germline. The chain recombines TRBV7-9 with TRBJ2-2, with 9 bases matching TRBD1. This CDR3 comprises 15 residues. Germline V gives CDR1 SEHNR, CDR2 FQNEAQ (reference sequence). The CDR3 reads CASSLTGGLTGELCF. CDR3 bases: TGTGCCAGCAGCTTGACAGGGGGTCTGACCGGGGAGCTGTGTTTT.

This clonotype has only a few counts. The V gene is TRBV6-1, the J gene TRBJ1-1; 7 nucleotides agree with TRBD1. The V and J ends lost 0 bases and 3 bases, in that order; junction bases with no gene match: 4. CDR1 is MNHNS and CDR2 is SASEGT in the germline V gene. CDR3 size: 15 residues. The CDR3 is CASSEAPGTDTEAFF. DNA of the CDR3: TGTGCCAGCAGTGAAGCGCCGGGGACAGACACTGAAGCTTTCTTT.

This clonotype was observed at least ten times. V and J are TRBV5-6 and TRBJ1-5; a possible D gene is TRBD1 (5 bases). The V gene lost 1 base and the J gene lost 5 bases, with 13 bases spanning the gap. From germline, CDR1 is SGHDT and CDR2 YYEEEE. The CDR3 consists of 15 residues. CDR3 sequence: CASSLLGGPYQPQHF. The DNA for the CDR3 is TGTGCCAGCAGCTTGCTCGGGGGACCCTATCAGCCCCAGCATTTT.

This clonotype has more than one count but fewer than ten. The chain has TRBV6-6 and TRBJ1-5; D is perhaps TRBD1 (6 bases). This CDR3 is 13 amino acids long. From germline, CDR1 is MNHNY and CDR2 SVGAGI (reference sequence). V gave up 6 bases and J gave up 4 bases, with 10 bases separating them. CDR3 in amino acids: CASRGDRNQPQHF. The CDR3, as DNA: TGTGCCAGCAGGGGAGACAGGAATCAGCCCCAGCATTTT.

The sample holds many counts of this clonotype. The genes are TRBV7-2 and TRBJ2-5; 12 bases align to TRBD2. CDR1 SGHTA and CDR2 FQGNSA come from the germline V gene. Losses at the gene ends were 5 bases for V and 1 base for J; bases not matched to a gene: 17. This CDR3 spans 20 amino acids. Here the CDR3 reads CASSPKGPTGLAGIQETQYF. Written as DNA, the CDR3 is TGTGCCAGCAGCCCAAAGGGACCGACAGGACTAGCGGGGATCCAAGAGACCCAGTACTTC.

This clonotype was observed at least ten times. The rearrangement links TRBV6-6 to TRBJ2-7; the D is unclear. Trimming left V 6 bases short and J 1 base short, with 4 bases between. The CDR3 is 11 amino acids. Looked up from germline, CDR1 is MNHNY and CDR2 is SVGAGI (reference sequence). The CDR3 loop reads CASRESYEQYF. CDR3 in DNA: TGTGCCAGCAGGGAATCCTACGAGCAGTACTTC.

The chain couples TRBV14 to TRBJ1-6; 9 bases line up with TRBD1. The length of the CDR3 is 15 residues. Trimming cost V 4 bases and J 9 bases; bases outside gene matches: 7. Germline lookup yields CDR1 SGHDN and CDR2 FVKESK. CDR3 DNA sequence: TGTGCCAGCAGCCCGGACAGGGGTGTCGCTTCACCCCTCCACTTT. Residues: CASSPDRGVASPLHF.

J is TRBJ2-5 and V is TRBV7-9; unclear D gene. CDR1 is SEHNR and CDR2 is FQNEAQ in the germline V gene (reference sequence). This CDR3 is 16 amino acids long. V lost 1 base to trimming and J lost 4 bases, with 16 bases between them. CDR3 nucleotides: TGTGCCAGCAGCTTAGTGTGGGTACAGAGTTTAGAGACCCAGTACTTC. This gives the protein CASSLVWVQSLETQYF.

This chain uses TRBV15 with TRBJ1-1; weak D call: TRBD1 (6 bases). The ends were cut back, 0 bases at V and 3 bases at J, with 14 bases in the middle. This CDR3 has 16 amino acids. In germline, CDR1 is LNHNV, CDR2 YYDKDF (reference sequence). CDR3 DNA: TGTGCCACCAGCAGAGACGGTGGCGGGGGCTACACTGAAGCTTTCTTT. Residues: CATSRDGGGGYTEAFF. The entire variable domain, with the rest obtained from reference TRBV15 and TRBJ1-1, is as follows: DAMVIQNPRYQVTQFGKPVTLSCSQTLNHNVMYWYQQKSSQAPKLLFHYYDKDFNNEADTPDNFQSRRPNTSFCFLDIRSPGLGDTAMYLCATSRDGGGGYTEAFFGQGTRLTVV.

This sequence joins TRBV19 and TRBJ1-1; TRBD1 matches at 7 bases. This CDR3 has 15 amino acids. The germline V gene has CDR1 LNHDA and CDR2 SQIVND (reference sequence). V lost 4 bases and J lost 0; bases outside the gene matches: 5. CDR3 nucleotides: TGTGCCAGTAGTAAACAGGGGAACATGAACACTGAAGCTTTCTTT. Translated: CASSKQGNMNTEAFF.

This clonotype was detected only once. An end of the junction does not agree with germline; a read error may underlie this. The CDR3 DNA sequence: TGTGCCAGCAGTTATTGGACAGATCAGTACGAGCGGTACTTC. Translated: CASSYWTDQYERYF. The chain has TRBV6-6 and TRBJ2-7, with D maybe TRBD1 (6 bases). Germline CDR1 reads MNHNY; CDR2 reads SVGAGI (reference sequence). The CDR3 runs 14 residues.

This clonotype was observed a handful of times. V gene TRBV27 combines with J gene TRBJ2-7; D is tentatively TRBD1 or TRBD2 (5 bases each). The CDR3 is 16 amino acids. Per the germline V gene, CDR1 is MNHEY and CDR2 is SMNVEV (reference sequence). V lost 0 bases and J lost 0, with 12 bases in between. The CDR3 here is CASSLSVGTVSYEQYV. The CDR3 DNA follows: TGTGCCAGCAGTTTATCGGTCGGGACGGTCTCCTACGAGCAGTACGTC.

The chain has TRBV27 and TRBJ2-2, with D uncertain. The germline V gene has CDR1 MNHEY and CDR2 SMNVEV (reference sequence). The CDR3 loop spans 15 amino acids. Trimming cost V 7 bases and J 2 bases, with 14 bases left between them. In DNA form, the CDR3 reads TGTGCCAGCACCTTGGGTGGGTCAAACACCGGGGAGCTGTTTTTT. Amino acid sequence: CASTLGGSNTGELFF.

In this sample, this clonotype turned up many times. The V gene is TRBV7-6, the J gene TRBJ1-1; D ambiguous. The germline gives CDR1 SGHVS, CDR2 FNYEAQ. This CDR3 region has 15 residues. V gave up 2 bases and J gave up 2 bases, with 12 bases separating them. DNA of the CDR3: TGTGCCAGCAGCTTACCTCCGGGTCCAAACACTGAAGCTTTCTTT. Encoded protein: CASSLPPGPNTEAFF.

This clonotype was counted only a few times. The chain uses TRBV7-6 and TRBJ2-2, with a weak D call TRBD1 (5 bases). The CDR3 is 19 amino acids. V was shortened by 4 bases and J by 0 bases, with 21 bases between the two germline ends. Germline values: CDR1 SGHVS, CDR2 FNYEAQ. CDR3 nucleotide sequence: TGTGCCAGCAGCTCCCCCCTAGGGGCGACGTTCGCGAACACCGGGGAGCTGTTTTTT. It translates to CASSSPLGATFANTGELFF.

This clonotype occurred once. The rearrangement links TRBV19 to TRBJ1-4; D call uncertain. Germline lookup yields CDR1 LNHDA and CDR2 SQIVND (reference sequence). This CDR3 has 12 amino acids. The CDR3 DNA is TGTGCTTCGAGGGAGACTAATGAAAAACTGTTTTTT. As protein: CASRETNEKLFF.

This clonotype showed up many times. The V gene is TRBV7-9, the J gene TRBJ2-7; 9 bases map to TRBD1. This CDR3 spans 15 amino acids. In germline, CDR1 is SEHNR, CDR2 FQNEAQ (reference sequence). V lost 0 bases and J lost 2; bases outside the gene matches: 2. The CDR3 DNA sequence: TGTGCCAGCAGCTTAGCGGGACAGGGTCCCTACGAGCAGTACTTC. It specifies CASSLAGQGPYEQYF.

This clonotype was seen ten or more times. The chain has TRBV12-3 or TRBV12-4 and TRBJ2-5, with TRBD1 identical over 7 bases. Germline trimming cut 3 bases from V and 1 base from J; bases unmatched to any gene: 11. This CDR3 contains 17 residues. DNA for the CDR3: TGTGCCAGCAGTTTTTCGAGGGACAGCATCGTCCAAGAGACCCAGTACTTC. Translated, it gives CASSFSRDSIVQETQYF.

This clonotype was counted between two and nine times. The J gene is TRBJ1-3, the V gene TRBV20-1; no clear D gene. V dropped 0 bases and J dropped 0 bases, with 9 bases sitting between them. The length of the CDR3 is 15 residues. The germline V gene encodes CDR1 DFQATT and CDR2 SNEGSKA (reference sequence). This chain's CDR3 is CSARDLLDSGNTIYF. The CDR3 DNA is TGCAGTGCTAGAGATCTTCTCGACTCTGGAAACACCATATATTTT.

Only a few counts were recorded for this clonotype. The rearrangement uses TRBV29-1 and TRBJ2-2; TRBD1 matches at 7 bases. This CDR3 comprises 19 residues. From germline, CDR1 is SQVTM and CDR2 ANQGSEA. J lost 2 bases, V lost 6 bases, and 21 bases had no gene match. CDR3 sequence: CSVFLRQGARVGNTGELFF. The DNA of the CDR3 is TGCAGCGTCTTTTTGAGACAGGGAGCTAGGGTCGGAAACACCGGGGAGCTGTTTTTT.

CDR3 sequence reads: CASSMTDRGETQYF. The CDR3 bases are TGTGCCAGCAGCATGACGGACAGGGGTGAGACCCAGTACTTC. The chain is built from TRBV7-2 and TRBJ2-5; 9 positions agree with TRBD1. V lost 5 bases and J lost 5; bases outside the gene matches: 6. The CDR3 spans 14 residues. Germline-derived CDR1 and CDR2 are SGHTA and FQGNSA.

This chain connects TRBV7-2 to TRBJ2-7; D gene uncertain. CDR1 and CDR2 from the germline V gene are SGHTA and FQGNSA. Trimming shortened V by 5 bases and J by 2 bases, and 7 bases separated the two germline ends. CDR3 length: 12 residues. CDR3 nucleotides: TGTGCCAGCAGCAAGTCCGCCTACGAGCAGTACTTC. Its translation is CASSKSAYEQYF. The whole variable domain, filled in from reference TRBV7-2 and TRBJ2-7, reads GAGVSQSPSNKVTEKGKDVELRCDPISGHTALYWYRQSLGQGLEFLIYFQGNSAPDKSGLPSDRFSAERTGGSVSTLTIQRTQQEDSAVYLCASSKSAYEQYFGPGTRLTVT.

A word on this clonotype: This may be a read error: a much more frequent sequence differs by one nucleotide. V is TRBV7-2 and J is TRBJ2-4; D uncertain. This CDR3 is 15 amino acids long. Germline-derived CDR1 and CDR2 are SGHTA and FQGNSA. In DNA, the CDR3 is TGTGCCAGCAGCAGTTCGGACGGAGCCAAAAACATTGAGTACTTC. Translating it yields CASSSSDGAKNIEYF.